The clone carrying this T cell receptor (beta chain) was counted many times. No antigen is known for it. The CDR3 totals 14 residues. V was pared by 2 bases and J by 2 bases, with 2 bases of the junction left unmatched. This record belongs to a study of CD8 T cells in ankylosing spondylitis. Study-wide findings and caveats: Characteristic of ankylosing spondylitis blood, it appeared, was a TCR beta motif comprising roughly 8 highly homologous variants. CD8+ by phenotype, disease-linked clones were relatively rare in peripheral blood. Earlier studies detected some motif variants in reactive arthritis synovial fluid and blood. Matched synovial fluid from ankylosing spondylitis patients was reported to be enriched for disease-linked clones.

As the method for making TCR beta libraries, quantitative 5'-RACE with molecular barcodes was used. MiXCR, applied by TCRdb to the 5' RACE reads, yields one record per CDR3 protein. This table has fewer than 500,000 distinct CDR3 sequences, about 20% appearing once. The clonotype originates from a male donor with ankylosing spondylitis. The sample was blood, either unsorted or a sorted T cell fraction (not recorded which). The chain recombines TRBV12-3 or TRBV12-4 with TRBJ2-7, with 8 bases aligning to TRBD2. CDR3 sequence: CASSLREGTYEQYF. The CDR3 DNA is TGTGCCAGCAGTTTACGGGAGGGTACCTACGAGCAGTACTTC.